A selection of T cell receptor beta chains follows, all from one sample in a study of graft-versus-host responses after intestinal transplantation. No antigen has been identified for these receptors. Here immunoSEQ multiplex PCR was the method, and the copy in TCRdb shows in-frame clones only, minus some. This sample has some 95,000 clones; 90% to 95% occur once, and the top ten carry roughly 0.5%. The source material was unstimulated CD8+ T cells sorted from spleen or lymph node cells, sampled before intestinal transplant. Source of these receptors: a human donor who received an intestinal transplant. The CDR3 runs from the conserved cysteine through the conserved F or W. D genes are given only for firm matches. The size field is filled for only some rows; it gives once, few, many or a size class.

abundance: NA; v_gene: TRBV30; j_gene: TRBJ1-1; d_gene: NA; CDR3nt: TGTGCCTGGAGCGCGACAGGGAACACTGAAGCTTTCTTT; CDR3aa: CAWSATGNTEAFF
abundance: once; v_gene: TRBV9; j_gene: TRBJ2-2; d_gene: TRBD1; CDR3nt: TGTGCCAGCAGCCTCGGACAGGGATTAACCGGGGAGCTGTTTTTT; CDR3aa: CASSLGQGLTGELFF
abundance: NA; v_gene: TRBV4-3; j_gene: TRBJ2-3; d_gene: TRBD1; CDR3nt: TGCGCCAGCAGCCAAGAGTTCGACAGGGGAACAGATACGCAGTATTTT; CDR3aa: CASSQEFDRGTDTQYF
abundance: NA; v_gene: TRBV5-1; j_gene: TRBJ2-7; d_gene: NA; CDR3nt: TGCGCCAGCAGCATAGGGGGATACGAGCAGTACTTC; CDR3aa: CASSIGGYEQYF
abundance: NA; v_gene: TRBV6-1; j_gene: TRBJ1-4; d_gene: NA; CDR3nt: TGTGCCAGCAGCTTTGGGGGGAGCAATGAAAAACTGTTTTTT; CDR3aa: CASSFGGSNEKLFF
abundance: NA; v_gene: TRBV13; j_gene: TRBJ2-7; d_gene: TRBD1; CDR3nt: TGTGCCAGCAGCTTAGTGTCGGACAGGGAATACGAGCAGTACTTC; CDR3aa: CASSLVSDREYEQYF
abundance: NA; v_gene: TRBV7-2; j_gene: TRBJ2-7; d_gene: TRBD2; CDR3nt: TGTGCCAGCAGCTTAGGGCTAGCGGGCTCCTACGAGCAGTACTTC; CDR3aa: CASSLGLAGSYEQYF
abundance: NA; v_gene: TRBV6-1; j_gene: TRBJ1-1; d_gene: NA; CDR3nt: TGTGCCAGCAGTGAAGATCTAAGTCACACTGAAGCTTTCTTT; CDR3aa: CASSEDLSHTEAFF
abundance: NA; v_gene: TRBV5-1; j_gene: TRBJ1-1; d_gene: NA; CDR3nt: TGCGCCAGCAGCTGGGGGGGTTTTGACACTAAAGCTTTCTTT; CDR3aa: CASSWGGFDTKAFF
abundance: NA; v_gene: TRBV9; j_gene: TRBJ1-2; d_gene: TRBD1; CDR3nt: TGTGCCAGCAGCCCTGAACTGACAGGGCTTTATGGCTACACCTTC; CDR3aa: CASSPELTGLYGYTF
abundance: NA; v_gene: TRBV30; j_gene: TRBJ1-4; d_gene: NA; CDR3nt: TGTGCCTGGCGTAGAGGGGGTAGGGAAAAACTGTTTTTT; CDR3aa: CAWRRGGREKLFF
abundance: NA; v_gene: TRBV27; j_gene: TRBJ2-3; d_gene: NA; CDR3nt: TGTGCCAGCAGTTTCTCAGGGAACACAGATACGCAGTATTTT; CDR3aa: CASSFSGNTDTQYF
abundance: once; v_gene: TRBV7-9; j_gene: TRBJ1-5; d_gene: NA; CDR3nt: TGTGCCAGCAGCTTAGGAGATCAGCCCCAGCATTTT; CDR3aa: CASSLGDQPQHF
abundance: NA; v_gene: TRBV7-9; j_gene: TRBJ1-1; d_gene: NA; CDR3nt: TGTGCCAGCACCCAAAGTCGGACATCAGGTGAAGCTTTCTTT; CDR3aa: CASTQSRTSGEAFF
abundance: NA; v_gene: TRBV5-6; j_gene: TRBJ2-1; d_gene: TRBD1; CDR3nt: TGTGCCAGCAGCTTTGGACAGGCTTACAATGAGCAGTTCTTC; CDR3aa: CASSFGQAYNEQFF
abundance: NA; v_gene: TRBV9; j_gene: TRBJ1-1; d_gene: NA; CDR3nt: TGTGCCAGCAGCGTACACCAGAATCGGGGGACTGAAGCTTTCTTT; CDR3aa: CASSVHQNRGTEAFF
abundance: few; v_gene: TRBV5-1; j_gene: TRBJ1-4; d_gene: NA; CDR3nt: TGCGCCAGCAGCTTGGAGGGGGGGCGAGGTGAAAAACTGTTTTTT; CDR3aa: CASSLEGGRGEKLFF
abundance: once; v_gene: TRBV10-2; j_gene: TRBJ2-1; d_gene: TRBD2; CDR3nt: TGCGCCAGCAGTGGCGTAGCGGGAACCTCTATCTACAATGAGCAGTTCTTC; CDR3aa: CASSGVAGTSIYNEQFF
abundance: NA; v_gene: TRBV13; j_gene: TRBJ2-7; d_gene: NA; CDR3nt: TGTGCCAGCAGCGGCGACACCTACGAGCAGTACTTC; CDR3aa: CASSGDTYEQYF
abundance: NA; v_gene: TRBV7-9; j_gene: TRBJ2-4; d_gene: NA; CDR3nt: TGTGCCAGCAGCTTAGTTAGGGGAGCCAAAAACATTCAGTACTTC; CDR3aa: CASSLVRGAKNIQYF
abundance: NA; v_gene: TRBV6-5; j_gene: TRBJ2-7; d_gene: TRBD1; CDR3nt: TGTGCCAGCAGCCCCGAAGGGACAGGGGGCCTCGAGCAGTACTTC; CDR3aa: CASSPEGTGGLEQYF
abundance: NA; v_gene: TRBV7-9; j_gene: TRBJ2-7; d_gene: NA; CDR3nt: TGTGCCAGCAGCTCGGAGACAGTCTCCTACGAGCAGTACTTC; CDR3aa: CASSSETVSYEQYF
abundance: NA; v_gene: TRBV5-8; j_gene: TRBJ2-2; d_gene: NA; CDR3nt: TGTGCCAGCAGCCCATCCACCGGGACACTCAACGGGGAGCTGTTTTTT; CDR3aa: CASSPSTGTLNGELFF
abundance: once; v_gene: TRBV7-9; j_gene: TRBJ1-2; d_gene: NA; CDR3nt: TGTGCCAGCAGCTCCACAGGGCCGGGCTATGGCTACACCTTC; CDR3aa: CASSSTGPGYGYTF
abundance: NA; v_gene: TRBV30; j_gene: TRBJ1-4; d_gene: NA; CDR3nt: TGTGCCAGTTCAGGGGCCTCGACTAATGAAAAACTGTTTTTT; CDR3aa: CASSGASTNEKLFF
abundance: NA; v_gene: TRBV10-3; j_gene: TRBJ2-3; d_gene: NA; CDR3nt: TGTGCCATCAGTGAGTCGAGGGTTTGGGAGATTAGCACAGATACGCAGTATTTT; CDR3aa: CAISESRVWEISTDTQYF
abundance: NA; v_gene: TRBV10-2; j_gene: TRBJ2-7; d_gene: TRBD2; CDR3nt: TGCGCCAGCAGTGAGGGGGGTAGCGGGAGAAGACTGTACTTC; CDR3aa: CASSEGGSGRRLYF
abundance: once; v_gene: TRBV7-9; j_gene: TRBJ1-6; d_gene: NA; CDR3nt: TGTGCCAGCAGCTTATCGGGTGTTGGCTCACCCCTCCACTTT; CDR3aa: CASSLSGVGSPLHF
abundance: NA; v_gene: TRBV19; j_gene: TRBJ1-1; d_gene: TRBD1; CDR3nt: TGTGCCAGTAGTCCACTTCCGGGACAGGTTAACACTGAAGCTTTCTTT; CDR3aa: CASSPLPGQVNTEAFF
abundance: NA; v_gene: TRBV7-6; j_gene: TRBJ2-7; d_gene: TRBD1; CDR3nt: TGTGCCAGCAGCCCAGGGACAGGCCACGAGCAGTACTTC; CDR3aa: CASSPGTGHEQYF
abundance: NA; v_gene: TRBV19; j_gene: TRBJ1-2; d_gene: NA; CDR3nt: TGTGCCAGTAGGACAGAAACCACTAACTATGGCTACACCTTC; CDR3aa: CASRTETTNYGYTF
abundance: NA; v_gene: TRBV18; j_gene: TRBJ2-7; d_gene: TRBD1; CDR3nt: TGTGCCAGCTCACCCGCCGGGACAGGCACCTACGAGCAGTACTTC; CDR3aa: CASSPAGTGTYEQYF
abundance: NA; v_gene: TRBV14; j_gene: TRBJ2-5; d_gene: NA; CDR3nt: TGTGCCAGCAGCCCCCTGGGCATGGAGACCCAGTACTTC; CDR3aa: CASSPLGMETQYF
abundance: NA; v_gene: TRBV2; j_gene: TRBJ2-1; d_gene: TRBD2; CDR3nt: TGTGCCAGCACCGGGACTAGCGCTGAGCAGTTCTTC; CDR3aa: CASTGTSAEQFF
abundance: NA; v_gene: TRBV27; j_gene: TRBJ2-1; d_gene: TRBD1; CDR3nt: TGTGCCAGCAGTTTAGATACAGGGGCCTACAATGAGCAGTTCTTC; CDR3aa: CASSLDTGAYNEQFF
abundance: NA; v_gene: TRBV2; j_gene: TRBJ2-5; d_gene: NA; CDR3nt: TGTGCCAGCAGGGGGGGTAGGGAGACCCAGTACTTC; CDR3aa: CASRGGRETQYF
abundance: NA; v_gene: TRBV5-8; j_gene: TRBJ2-1; d_gene: NA; CDR3nt: TGTGCCAGCAGCTCCAAACTAAGTGAGCAGTTCTTC; CDR3aa: CASSSKLSEQFF
abundance: NA; v_gene: TRBV6-5; j_gene: TRBJ1-6; d_gene: TRBD1; CDR3nt: TGTGCCAGCAGGCCAGGACAGGTGCTCTCACCCCTCCACTTT; CDR3aa: CASRPGQVLSPLHF
abundance: once; v_gene: TRBV27; j_gene: TRBJ1-2; d_gene: NA; CDR3nt: TGTGCCAGCAGTTCCAGCCAAGGGACACCGGCCTATGGCTACACCTTC; CDR3aa: CASSSSQGTPAYGYTF
abundance: NA; v_gene: TRBV9; j_gene: TRBJ1-1; d_gene: TRBD1; CDR3nt: TGTGCCAGCAGCGGGGACAGAATTGGCAACACTGAAGCTTTCTTT; CDR3aa: CASSGDRIGNTEAFF
abundance: NA; v_gene: TRBV10-3; j_gene: TRBJ2-7; d_gene: NA; CDR3nt: TGTGCCATCAGTGAGTCTTGGCTAGGTGTAACCTTCTACGAGCAGTACTTC; CDR3aa: CAISESWLGVTFYEQYF
abundance: NA; v_gene: TRBV11-2; j_gene: TRBJ1-5; d_gene: NA; CDR3nt: TGTGCCAGCAGCTTAGGGGCAAACCAGCCCCAGCATTTT; CDR3aa: CASSLGANQPQHF
abundance: NA; v_gene: TRBV7-2; j_gene: TRBJ1-3; d_gene: NA; CDR3nt: TGTGCCAGCAGCTTAGTTATAGGGGCTGGAAACACCATATATTTT; CDR3aa: CASSLVIGAGNTIYF
abundance: NA; v_gene: TRBV30; j_gene: TRBJ1-2; d_gene: TRBD1; CDR3nt: TGTGCCTCCACCCCAGGGGGCGATGGCTACACCTTC; CDR3aa: CASTPGGDGYTF
abundance: NA; v_gene: TRBV2; j_gene: TRBJ2-7; d_gene: NA; CDR3nt: TGTGCCAGCAGTGATGATGGGGTGAGGCTAGCTGGCGAGCAGTACTTC; CDR3aa: CASSDDGVRLAGEQYF
abundance: NA; v_gene: TRBV7-6; j_gene: TRBJ2-7; d_gene: NA; CDR3nt: TGTGCCAGCAGCCTTAGAGACAGAGTCGACGAGCAGTACTTC; CDR3aa: CASSLRDRVDEQYF
abundance: NA; v_gene: TRBV4-1; j_gene: TRBJ2-7; d_gene: TRBD1; CDR3nt: TGCGCCAGCAGCCAAGTGCCGGGACAGGACTACGAGCAGTACTTC; CDR3aa: CASSQVPGQDYEQYF
abundance: NA; v_gene: TRBV11-2; j_gene: TRBJ1-4; d_gene: NA; CDR3nt: TGTGCCAGCAGCTTGTCAGGGATGGAGAATGAAAAACTGTTTTTT; CDR3aa: CASSLSGMENEKLFF
abundance: NA; v_gene: TRBV27; j_gene: TRBJ1-2; d_gene: TRBD1; CDR3nt: TGTGCCAGCAGTCCAAAAGGGACAGGAGGGTCCTTCTATGGCTACACCTTC; CDR3aa: CASSPKGTGGSFYGYTF
abundance: NA; v_gene: TRBV18; j_gene: TRBJ2-7; d_gene: NA; CDR3nt: TGTGCCAGCTCACCACCTAACGGGAGCTCCTACGAGCAGTACTTC; CDR3aa: CASSPPNGSSYEQYF
abundance: NA; v_gene: TRBV6-5; j_gene: TRBJ1-2; d_gene: NA; CDR3nt: TGTGCCAGCAGGGGCGACTATGGCTACACCTTC; CDR3aa: CASRGDYGYTF
abundance: once; v_gene: TRBV29-1; j_gene: TRBJ2-1; d_gene: TRBD2; CDR3nt: TGCAGCGTTGGACTTACTAGCGGATCCTACAATGAGCAGTTCTTC; CDR3aa: CSVGLTSGSYNEQFF
abundance: NA; v_gene: TRBV4-1; j_gene: TRBJ2-5; d_gene: TRBD1; CDR3nt: TGCGCCAGCAGCCAGGACAGGGTGGGGGAGACCCAGTACTTC; CDR3aa: CASSQDRVGETQYF
abundance: NA; v_gene: TRBV7-8; j_gene: TRBJ1-4; d_gene: TRBD1; CDR3nt: TGTGCGACCAAGGGACAGGCCGGAATAACTAATGAAAAACTGTTTTTT; CDR3aa: CATKGQAGITNEKLFF
abundance: NA; v_gene: TRBV4-1; j_gene: TRBJ2-3; d_gene: TRBD2; CDR3nt: TGCGCCAGCAGCCAGACTAGCGGGAGGACCACAGATACGCAGTATTTT; CDR3aa: CASSQTSGRTTDTQYF